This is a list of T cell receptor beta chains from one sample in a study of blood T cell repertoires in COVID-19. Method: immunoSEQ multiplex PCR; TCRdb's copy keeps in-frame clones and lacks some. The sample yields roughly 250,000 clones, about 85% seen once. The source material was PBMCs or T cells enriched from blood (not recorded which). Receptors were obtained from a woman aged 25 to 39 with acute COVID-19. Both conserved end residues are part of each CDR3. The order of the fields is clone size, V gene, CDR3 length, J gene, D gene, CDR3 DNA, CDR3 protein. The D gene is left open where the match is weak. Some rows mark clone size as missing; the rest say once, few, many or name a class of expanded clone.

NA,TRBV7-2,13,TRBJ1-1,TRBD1,TGTGCCAGCAGCGACGGACAGGGTGGGATCCTTTTCTTT,CASSDGQGGILFF
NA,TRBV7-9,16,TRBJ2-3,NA,TGTGCCAGCAGCTTAAACGTCGACAGCTTCACAGATACGCAGTATTTT,CASSLNVDSFTDTQYF
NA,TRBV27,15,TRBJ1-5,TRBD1,TGTGCCAGCAGTGTGAACAGGGGGATCAATCAGCCCCAGCATTTT,CASSVNRGINQPQHF
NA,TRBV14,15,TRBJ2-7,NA,TGTGCCAGCAGCCCGACGTGGGCAGGGGATGACGAGCAGTACTTC,CASSPTWAGDDEQYF
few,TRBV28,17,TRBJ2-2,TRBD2,TGTGCCAGCAGGCCCTTACTGGGGCGGGAGGGGACCGGGGAGCTGTTTTTT,CASRPLLGREGTGELFF
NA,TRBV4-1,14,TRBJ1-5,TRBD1,TGCGCCAGCACCCCGACAGGGGCGGATCAGCCCCAGCATTTT,CASTPTGADQPQHF
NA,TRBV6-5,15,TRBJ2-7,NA,TGTGCCAGCAGTTACAAGGGGTCCCTCCCCTACGAGCAGTACTTC,CASSYKGSLPYEQYF
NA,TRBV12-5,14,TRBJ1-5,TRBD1,TGTGCTAGTGGTTTCTCAGGGGGCGGTCAGCCCCAGCATTTT,CASGFSGGGQPQHF
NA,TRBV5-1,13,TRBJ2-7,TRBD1,TGCGCCAGCAGCGCAACAGGGGGTTACGAGCAGTACTTC,CASSATGGYEQYF
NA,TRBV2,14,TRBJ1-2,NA,TGTGCCACCGGTCGGGGTACGGATAACTATGGCTACACCTTC,CATGRGTDNYGYTF
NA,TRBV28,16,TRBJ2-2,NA,TGTGCCAGCAGTTTAAGGACAGCGAAAGACACCGGGGAGCTGTTTTTT,CASSLRTAKDTGELFF
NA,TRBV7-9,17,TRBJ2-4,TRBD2,TGTGCCAGCACCCCGGAACTAGCGGGGGGCCGAAAAAACATTCAGTACTTC,CASTPELAGGRKNIQYF
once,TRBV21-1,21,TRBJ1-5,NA,TGTGCCAGCAGCAACAAGGCGGACGGGGGTGAACGGGACAGCGATAATCAGCCCCAGCATTTT,CASSNKADGGERDSDNQPQHF
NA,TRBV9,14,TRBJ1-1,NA,TGTGCCAGCAGCGTAAGGCAGGGTGATACTGAAGCTTTCTTT,CASSVRQGDTEAFF
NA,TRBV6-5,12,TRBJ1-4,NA,TGTGCCAGCAGTCCCGGGTGGGAAAAACTGTTTTTT,CASSPGWEKLFF
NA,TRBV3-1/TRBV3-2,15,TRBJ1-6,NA,TGTGCCAGCAGCCAAGGGACCCACGGGGGTTCACCCCTCCACTTT,CASSQGTHGGSPLHF
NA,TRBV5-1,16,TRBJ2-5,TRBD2,TGCGCCAGCAGCAACCCCCCAGCGGGGGTTGAAGAGACCCAGTACTTC,CASSNPPAGVEETQYF
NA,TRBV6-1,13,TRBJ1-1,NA,TGTGCCAGCAGTGAATATGAGGGAACGAAAGCTTTCTTT,CASSEYEGTKAFF
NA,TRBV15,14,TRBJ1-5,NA,TGTGCCACCAGCAGCTCTACAGAAAATCAGCCCCAGCATTTT,CATSSSTENQPQHF
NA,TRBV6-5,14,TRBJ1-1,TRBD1,TGTGCCAGCAGAGGGACAGGCGAGAACACTGAAGCTTTCTTT,CASRGTGENTEAFF
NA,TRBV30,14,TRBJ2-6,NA,TGTGCCTGGACGACGGGATCTGGGGCCAACGTCCTGACTTTC,CAWTTGSGANVLTF
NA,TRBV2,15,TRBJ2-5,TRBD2,TGTGCCAGCAGTCGACTAGCGGGGGGTAAAGAGACCCAGTACTTC,CASSRLAGGKETQYF
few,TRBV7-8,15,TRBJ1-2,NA,TGTGCCAGCAGCTTAAAGTGGTCGGGGGACTATGGCTACACCTTC,CASSLKWSGDYGYTF
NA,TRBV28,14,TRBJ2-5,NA,TGTGCCAGCAGTTTATCCCCAGGGTGGGAGACCCAGTACTTC,CASSLSPGWETQYF
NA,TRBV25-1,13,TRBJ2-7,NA,TGTGCCAGCAGTGCGGGACACCCCTACGAGCAGTACTTC,CASSAGHPYEQYF
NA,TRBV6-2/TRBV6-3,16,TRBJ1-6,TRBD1,TGTGCCAGCAGTCAAACCGGACAGGGGAAAGGTTCACCCCTCCACTTT,CASSQTGQGKGSPLHF
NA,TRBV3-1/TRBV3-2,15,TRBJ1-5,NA,TGTGCCAGCAGCCAAGATCATGGGGGGAACCAGCCCCAGCATTTT,CASSQDHGGNQPQHF
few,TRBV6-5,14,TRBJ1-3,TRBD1,TGTGCCAGCTCCGGACAGGGTGCTGGAAACACCATATATTTT,CASSGQGAGNTIYF
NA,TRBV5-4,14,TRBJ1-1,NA,TGTGCCAGCAGCTTGGGCACAGGGAACACTGAAGCTTTCTTT,CASSLGTGNTEAFF
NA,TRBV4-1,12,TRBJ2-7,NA,TGCGCCAGCAGCCATTCACAGAGCGAGCAGTACTTC,CASSHSQSEQYF
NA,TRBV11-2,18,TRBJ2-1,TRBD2,TGTGCCAGCAGCCCCGGGACTAGCAGTTCGAGCTCCTACAATGAGCAGTTCTTC,CASSPGTSSSSSYNEQFF
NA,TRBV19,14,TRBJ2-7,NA,TGTGCCAGTAGTAACCGGGCCGGGGTGGTTGAGCAGTACTTC,CASSNRAGVVEQYF
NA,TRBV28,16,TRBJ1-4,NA,TGTGCCAGCAGTTCAGCGTCGGCTTCTGAAAATGAAAAACTGTTTTTT,CASSSASASENEKLFF
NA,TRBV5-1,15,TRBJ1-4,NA,TGCGCCAGCAGCGGAACCGGACACGGGAATGAAAAACTGTTTTTT,CASSGTGHGNEKLFF
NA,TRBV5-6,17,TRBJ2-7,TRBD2,TGTGCCAGCACCCCCCGAGGACTAGCGCTCAGCTCCTACGAGCAGTACTTC,CASTPRGLALSSYEQYF
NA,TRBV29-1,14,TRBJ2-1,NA,TGCAGCGTTTTTGGGGACTTCTCCTACAATGAGCAGTTCTTC,CSVFGDFSYNEQFF
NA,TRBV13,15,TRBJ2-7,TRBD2,TGTGCCAGCAGCAGGACTAGGTCGGCCTCCTACGAGCAGTACTTC,CASSRTRSASYEQYF
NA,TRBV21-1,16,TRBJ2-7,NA,TGTGCCAGCAGCAAAGTTTGGACTAGCGGATCCTACGAGCAGTACTTC,CASSKVWTSGSYEQYF
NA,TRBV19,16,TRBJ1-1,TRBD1,TGTGCCAGTAGTAGCATAACCGCGGGACAGGGTAAAGAAGCTTTCTTT,CASSSITAGQGKEAFF
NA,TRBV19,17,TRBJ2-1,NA,TGTGCCAGTAGTATAGATACTAGCTTGCGGGCAGACAATGAGCAGTTCTTC,CASSIDTSLRADNEQFF
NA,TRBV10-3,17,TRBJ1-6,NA,TGTGCCATCAGTGAATTTGGCGGGGGGGATTATAATTCACCCCTCCACTTT,CAISEFGGGDYNSPLHF
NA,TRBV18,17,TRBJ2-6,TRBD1,TGTGCCAGCTCACCGGGGACAGGGGGCTCTGGGGCCAACGTCCTGACTTTC,CASSPGTGGSGANVLTF
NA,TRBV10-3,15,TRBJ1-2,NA,TGTGCCATCAGTGAGTCCCCGACAAGCAACTATGGCTACACCTTC,CAISESPTSNYGYTF
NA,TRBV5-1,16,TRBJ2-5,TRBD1,TGCGCCAGCAGCTTGGGGGACAGGGGGCGGCAAGAGACCCAGTACTTC,CASSLGDRGRQETQYF
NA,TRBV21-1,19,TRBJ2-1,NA,TGTGCCAGCAGCAAAGGTAACCGGGGTTCTCCTCCCCCTTACAATGAGCAGTTCTTC,CASSKGNRGSPPPYNEQFF
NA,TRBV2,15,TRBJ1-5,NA,TGTGCCAGCAGTGAAGATGCAGGGGCCCGTCAGCCCCAGCATTTT,CASSEDAGARQPQHF
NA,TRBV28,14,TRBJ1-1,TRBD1,TGTGCCAGCAGCCCACAGGGGGCGCCCCCTGAAGCTTTCTTT,CASSPQGAPPEAFF
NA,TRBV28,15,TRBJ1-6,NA,TGTGCCAGCATGCCGCCGGGGGGGACGCCTTCACCCCTCCACTTT,CASMPPGGTPSPLHF
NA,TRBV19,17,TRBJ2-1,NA,TGTGCCAGTAGTATAATCCCCACAGGGATGGGCTACAATGAGCAGTTCTTC,CASSIIPTGMGYNEQFF
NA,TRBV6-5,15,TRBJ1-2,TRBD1,TGTGCCAGCAGTCCCGACAGGGGGCTACTCTATGGCTACACCTTC,CASSPDRGLLYGYTF
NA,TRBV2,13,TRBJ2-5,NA,TGTGCCAGCATGAGGGAGCCGCAAGAGACCCAGTACTTC,CASMREPQETQYF
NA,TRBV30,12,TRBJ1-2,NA,TGTGCCTGGTTCCCAGGTCACTATGGCTACACCTTC,CAWFPGHYGYTF
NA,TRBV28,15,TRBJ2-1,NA,TGTGCCAGCAGTTTAACGTGGGGGGCCTACAATGAGCAGTTCTTC,CASSLTWGAYNEQFF
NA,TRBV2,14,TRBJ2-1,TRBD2,TGTGCCAGCAGTGACGGGGGGGCAGAAGATGAGCAGTTCTTC,CASSDGGAEDEQFF
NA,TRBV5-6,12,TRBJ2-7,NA,TGTGCCAGCAGCTGGAACAGCTACGAGCAGTACTTC,CASSWNSYEQYF